The 3 T cell receptor beta chains reported below all come from one sample, sequenced in a study of T cell responses to AZD1222 COVID-19 vaccine. Repertoires were generated with immunoSEQ multiplex PCR, while TCRdb's copy carries only in-frame clones and drops some. The table lists around 8,000 clones, roughly 88% of them singletons. This material consisted of peripheral blood, taken 28 days after the second AZD1222 dose. The receptors come from an adult who received the AZD1222 COVID-19 vaccine.

The rearrangement uses TRBV7-3 and TRBJ2-2, with 7 nucleotides matching TRBD1. Trimming at V came to 5 bases and at J to 6 bases, leaving 12 bases not matched to a gene. The CDR3 extends over 16 amino acids. Germline CDR1 is SGHTA and CDR2 is FQGTGA. The CDR3 nucleotides are TGTGCCAGCAGCCGACAGGGCAACCCCGGCGCCGGGGAGCTGTTTTTT. It is translated as CASSRQGNPGAGELFF.

The V gene is TRBV7-2, the J gene TRBJ2-3, with D unresolved. Germline CDR1 reads SGHTA; CDR2 reads FQGNSA. The CDR3 runs 12 residues. With 5 bases removed from V and 2 bases from J, the gap between germline ends came to 5 bases. The CDR3 reads CASSPYTDTQYF. DNA of the CDR3: TGTGCCAGCAGCCCATACACAGATACGCAGTATTTT.

The chain carries TRBV28 and TRBJ2-2, with D hard to call. Trimming shortened V by 3 bases and J by 4 bases, and 21 bases separated the two germline ends. The CDR3 totals 18 residues. Germline V gene sequence: CDR1 MDHEN, CDR2 SYDVKM. The CDR3 coding sequence is TGTGCCAGCAGTTTTAGAATGGGCAGGAAAGTCTTCACCGGGGAGCTGTTTTTT. Its translation is CASSFRMGRKVFTGELFF.